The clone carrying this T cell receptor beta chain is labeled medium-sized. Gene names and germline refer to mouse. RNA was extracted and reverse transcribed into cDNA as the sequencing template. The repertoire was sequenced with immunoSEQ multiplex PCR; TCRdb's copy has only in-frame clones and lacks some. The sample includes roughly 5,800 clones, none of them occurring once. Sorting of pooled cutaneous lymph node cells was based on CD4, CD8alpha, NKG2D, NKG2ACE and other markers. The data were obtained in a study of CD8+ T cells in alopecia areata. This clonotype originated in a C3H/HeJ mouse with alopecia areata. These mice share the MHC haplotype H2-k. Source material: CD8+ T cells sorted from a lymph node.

The CDR3 protein is CASSGGARTGQLYF. The sequenced part of the CDR3 DNA is TGTGCTAGCAGTGGGGGGGCGCGAACCGGG. The V and J genes are TRBV17 and TRBJ2-2; 8 bases fit TRBD2. Read data end 4 residues before the CDR3 end; the end is taken from the germline J gene. Germline V gene lookup returns CDR1 MNHDT and CDR2 YYDKIL. The V segment lost 5 bases and the J segment 5 bases; nucleotides outside the gene matches: 4. The CDR3 spans 14 residues.